A selection of T cell receptor beta chains follows, all from one sample in a study of T cell responses to AZD1222 COVID-19 vaccine. Libraries were prepared by immunoSEQ multiplex PCR; TCRdb keeps only in-frame clonotypes and omits some of them. The sample contains around 110,000 clones, approximately 88% of which appear only once. The source material was peripheral blood, sampled on day 0 of AZD1222 vaccination. The receptors originated from an adult in good health. Each CDR3 is given with its conserved first and last residue. A D gene is named only where the DNA matches it firmly. A clone size is listed for some rows: how often the clone was seen (once, few, many), or a class if it is expanded.

D gene,J gene,clone size,V gene,CDR3 DNA,CDR3 protein
NA,TRBJ1-1,NA,TRBV12-3/TRBV12-4,TGTGCCACCCACAAAAGGGCGAGGACTGAAGCTTTCTTT,CATHKRARTEAFF
NA,TRBJ2-1,NA,TRBV21-1,TGTGCCAGCAGGACCAAGGGGAGCGCGTCCTACAATGAGCAGTTCTTC,CASRTKGSASYNEQFF
NA,TRBJ1-5,NA,TRBV30,TGTGCCTGGAGTCGGGGACGGGCGTATAGCAATCAGCCCCAGCATTTT,CAWSRGRAYSNQPQHF
NA,TRBJ2-7,NA,TRBV9,TGTGCCAGCAGCGTAGCGGGGACGGTAGACTACGAGCAGTACTTC,CASSVAGTVDYEQYF
NA,TRBJ1-2,NA,TRBV6-5,TGTGCCAGCAGTTACCGGGAGAACTATGGCTACACCTTC,CASSYRENYGYTF
TRBD1,TRBJ1-4,NA,TRBV5-4,TGTGCCAGCAGCCCCGGACAGGGGGCAACTAATGAAAAACTGTTTTTT,CASSPGQGATNEKLFF
NA,TRBJ1-1,NA,TRBV3-1/TRBV3-2,TGTGCCAGCAGCCAAGATTTCGCCACTGAAGCTTTCTTT,CASSQDFATEAFF
NA,TRBJ2-5,NA,TRBV25-1,TGTGCCAGCAGTGAATCCGGGACAGTGCGGGGAGAGACCCAGTACTTC,CASSESGTVRGETQYF
TRBD2,TRBJ2-1,NA,TRBV28,TGTGCCAGCAGCCGAGGACTAGCGGCCTACAATGAGCAGTTCTTC,CASSRGLAAYNEQFF
NA,TRBJ1-1,NA,TRBV18,TGTGCCAGCTCACCTTTGACAGTGAACACTGAAGCTTTCTTT,CASSPLTVNTEAFF
TRBD2,TRBJ2-2,NA,TRBV9,TGTGCCAGCAGAACACACGGGAGGGACACCGGGGAGCTGTTTTTT,CASRTHGRDTGELFF
TRBD1,TRBJ2-5,NA,TRBV7-9,TGTGCCAGCAGCCCTCCGGGACAGGGACGTGAGACCCAGTACTTC,CASSPPGQGRETQYF
NA,TRBJ2-7,once,TRBV28,TGTGCCAGCGGGTTGGTCTACGCGGGAAGGGGCGAGCAGTACTTC,CASGLVYAGRGEQYF
TRBD2,TRBJ2-1,few,TRBV2,TGTGCCAGCAGTGGGCGGGGGTCCTACAATGAGCAGTTCTTC,CASSGRGSYNEQFF
NA,TRBJ2-7,once,TRBV9,TGTGCCAGCAGCGCACAGGGACGGTACGAGCAGTACTTC,CASSAQGRYEQYF
NA,TRBJ1-6,NA,TRBV30,TGTGCCTGGAGTGTAACGAGGGGAGACTCACCCCTCCACTTT,CAWSVTRGDSPLHF
NA,TRBJ1-6,NA,TRBV30,TGTGCCTGGAGTGTGAATTCGGATTCACCCCTCCACTTT,CAWSVNSDSPLHF
NA,TRBJ1-1,once,TRBV7-9,TGTGCCAGCAGCCTCGGGACGTTTCTAGAAGCTTTCTTT,CASSLGTFLEAFF
NA,TRBJ1-2,NA,TRBV27,TGTGCCAGCAGTTTAGGGGCGAGGAGTCGGTATGGCTACACCTTC,CASSLGARSRYGYTF
NA,TRBJ2-7,NA,TRBV28,TGTGCCAGCAGGGTAGGCGGGGGGACAGGCGATTCCTACGAGCAGTACTTC,CASRVGGGTGDSYEQYF
TRBD2,TRBJ2-1,NA,TRBV18,TGTGCCAGCTCACAAAATAGCGGGAGATACAATGAGCAGTTCTTC,CASSQNSGRYNEQFF
NA,TRBJ1-1,once,TRBV11-3,TGTGCCAGCAGCGCATTGGGTGGAGCTTTCTTT,CASSALGGAFF
TRBD1,TRBJ1-2,NA,TRBV12-5,TGTGCTAGTGGTATTGGTCAGGGGGCATACCTGGACTATGGCTACACCTTC,CASGIGQGAYLDYGYTF
NA,TRBJ2-3,NA,TRBV5-1,TGCGCCAGCAGCTTCCAGGGTACCACAGATACGCAGTATTTT,CASSFQGTTDTQYF
NA,TRBJ1-2,NA,TRBV9,TGTGCCAGCAGCCCCGGGGGGCAGGTCGGAGGCTACACCTTC,CASSPGGQVGGYTF
TRBD1,TRBJ2-7,NA,TRBV29-1,TGCAGCGCCACCGGGACAGGGAATTCCTACGAGCAGTACTTC,CSATGTGNSYEQYF
NA,TRBJ1-1,NA,TRBV18,TGTGCCAGCTCACCACTGGGGACATACACTGAAGCTTTCTTT,CASSPLGTYTEAFF
NA,TRBJ2-5,NA,TRBV5-1,TGCGCCAGCAGCCTCCAGCACCGAGGAGGAGAGACCCAGTACTTC,CASSLQHRGGETQYF
TRBD2,TRBJ2-7,once,TRBV4-3,TGCGCCAGCAGCCAAGGGGGCAGCGGGAGGGCGGCACAGCAGTACTTC,CASSQGGSGRAAQQYF
TRBD1,TRBJ1-6,NA,TRBV9,TGTGCCAGCAGCGCGGGACAGGGGGTGATTAATTCACCCCTCCACTTT,CASSAGQGVINSPLHF
NA,TRBJ2-1,NA,TRBV7-2,TGTGCCAGCAGCTGGAGCGCCGAAAACAATGAGCAGTTCTTC,CASSWSAENNEQFF
NA,TRBJ1-1,NA,TRBV11-2,TGTGCCAGCAGCCCAGGCTTACCCGCTGAAGCTTTCTTT,CASSPGLPAEAFF